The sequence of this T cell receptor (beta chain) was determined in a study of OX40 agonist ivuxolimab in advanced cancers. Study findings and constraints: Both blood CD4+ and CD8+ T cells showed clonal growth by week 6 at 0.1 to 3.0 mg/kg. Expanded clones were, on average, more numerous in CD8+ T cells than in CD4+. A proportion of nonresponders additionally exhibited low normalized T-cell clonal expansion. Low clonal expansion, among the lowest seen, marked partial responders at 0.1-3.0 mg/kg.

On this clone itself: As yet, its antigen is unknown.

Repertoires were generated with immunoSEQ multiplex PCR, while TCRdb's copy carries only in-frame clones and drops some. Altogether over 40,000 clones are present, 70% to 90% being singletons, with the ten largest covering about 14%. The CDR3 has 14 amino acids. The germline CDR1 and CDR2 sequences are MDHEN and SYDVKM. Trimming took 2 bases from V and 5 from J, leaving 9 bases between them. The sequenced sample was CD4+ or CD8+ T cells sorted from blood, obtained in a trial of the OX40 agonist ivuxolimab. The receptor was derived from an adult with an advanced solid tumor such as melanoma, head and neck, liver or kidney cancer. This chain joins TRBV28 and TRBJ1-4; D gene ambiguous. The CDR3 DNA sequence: TGTGCCAGCAGTTTACGGAGCAGGAATGAAAAACTGTTTTTT. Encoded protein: CASSLRSRNEKLFF. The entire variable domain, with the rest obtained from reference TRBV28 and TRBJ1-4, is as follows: DVKVTQSSRYLVKRTGEKVFLECVQDMDHENMFWYRQDPGLGLRLIYFSYDVKMKEKGDIPEGYSVSREKKERFSLILESASTNQTSMYLCASSLRSRNEKLFFGSGTQLSVL.